Sequencing of this T cell receptor (beta chain) was carried out in a study of T cell responses to AZD1222 COVID-19 vaccine. Overall study context: Pooled in the analysis were second doses at about 4 or about 12 weeks.

Sequencing used immunoSEQ multiplex PCR; TCRdb keeps in-frame clones, though not all of them. The sample lists around 130,000 clones, around 85% seen once, with 1.5% to 2% in the top ten. Findings and limits, study-wide: Spike was spanned by vaccine-associated CD4 TCRs, with dominance at 160-218 and 743-854. Clonal diversity may have been underestimated, and the donors were mostly white British, with more females than males.

For this clone: What it binds is not known.

The CDR3 runs 16 residues. V lost 5 bases and J lost 9; bases outside the gene matches: 12. CDR1 is MGHDK, CDR2 SYGVNS, per germline. This sequence was found in an adult in good health. Specimen: peripheral blood, collected on day 0 of AZD1222 vaccination. V usage is TRBV25-1 and J usage is TRBJ1-6; 8 nucleotides match TRBD1. The CDR3: CASSSGQGGWLSPLHF. CDR3 in DNA: TGTGCCAGCAGTTCCGGACAGGGTGGTTGGCTTTCACCCCTCCACTTT.